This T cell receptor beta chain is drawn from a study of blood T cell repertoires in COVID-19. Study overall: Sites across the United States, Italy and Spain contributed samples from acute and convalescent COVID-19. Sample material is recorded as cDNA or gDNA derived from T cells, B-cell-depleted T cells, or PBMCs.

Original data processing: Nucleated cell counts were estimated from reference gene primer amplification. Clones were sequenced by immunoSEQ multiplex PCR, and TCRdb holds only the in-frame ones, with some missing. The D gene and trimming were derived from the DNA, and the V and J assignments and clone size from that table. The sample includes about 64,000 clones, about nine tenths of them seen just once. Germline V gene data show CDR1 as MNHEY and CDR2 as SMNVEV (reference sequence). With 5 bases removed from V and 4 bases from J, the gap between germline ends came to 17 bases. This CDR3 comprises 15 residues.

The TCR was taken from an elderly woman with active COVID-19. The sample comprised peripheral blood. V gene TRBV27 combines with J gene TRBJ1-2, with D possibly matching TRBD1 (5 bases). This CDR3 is CASSPYSGTGYGYTF. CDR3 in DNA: TGTGCCAGCAGTCCTTATTCAGGGACTGGCTATGGCTACACCTTC.